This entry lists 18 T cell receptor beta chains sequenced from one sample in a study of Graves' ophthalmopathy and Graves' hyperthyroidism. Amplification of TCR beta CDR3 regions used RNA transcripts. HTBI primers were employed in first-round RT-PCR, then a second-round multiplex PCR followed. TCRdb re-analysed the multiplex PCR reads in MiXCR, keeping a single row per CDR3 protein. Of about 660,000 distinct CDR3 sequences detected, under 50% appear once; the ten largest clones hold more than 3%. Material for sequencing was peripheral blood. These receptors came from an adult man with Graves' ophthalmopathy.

The CDR3 reads CASSDTGGYEQYF. CDR3 DNA sequence: TGTGCCAGCAGTGACACAGGAGGGTACGAGCAGTACTTC. V gene TRBV2 combines with J gene TRBJ2-7; tentative D call: TRBD2 (6 bases). V was shortened by 3 bases and J by 4 bases, with 10 bases between the two germline ends. The germline V gene encodes CDR1 SNHLY and CDR2 FYNNEI. CDR3 length: 13 residues.

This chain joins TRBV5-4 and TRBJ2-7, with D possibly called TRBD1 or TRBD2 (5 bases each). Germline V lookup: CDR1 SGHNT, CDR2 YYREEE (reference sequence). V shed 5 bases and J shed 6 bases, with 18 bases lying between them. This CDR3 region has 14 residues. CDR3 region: CASRPRGRDREQYF. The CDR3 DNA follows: TGTGCCAGCAGGCCTCGGGGCAGGGATCGCGAGCAGTACTTC.

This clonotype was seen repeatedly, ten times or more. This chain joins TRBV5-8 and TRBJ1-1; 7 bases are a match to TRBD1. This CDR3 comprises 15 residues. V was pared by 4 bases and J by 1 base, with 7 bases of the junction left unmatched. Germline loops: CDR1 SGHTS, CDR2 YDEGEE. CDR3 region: CASSPPGTANTEAFF. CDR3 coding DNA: TGTGCCAGCAGCCCCCCTGGGACAGCGAACACTGAAGCTTTCTTT.

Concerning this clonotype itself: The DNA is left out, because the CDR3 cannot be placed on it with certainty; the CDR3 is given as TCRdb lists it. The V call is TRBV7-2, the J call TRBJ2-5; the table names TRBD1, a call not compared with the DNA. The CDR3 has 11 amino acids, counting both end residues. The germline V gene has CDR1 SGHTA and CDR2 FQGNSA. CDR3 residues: CASSLFGQGAF.

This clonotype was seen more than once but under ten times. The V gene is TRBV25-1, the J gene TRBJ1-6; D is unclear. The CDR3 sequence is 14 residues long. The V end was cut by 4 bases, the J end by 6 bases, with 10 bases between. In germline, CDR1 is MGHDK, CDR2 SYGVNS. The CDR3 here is CASSGRGPNSPLHF. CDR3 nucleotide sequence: TGTGCCAGCAGTGGGAGAGGGCCTAATTCACCCCTCCACTTT.

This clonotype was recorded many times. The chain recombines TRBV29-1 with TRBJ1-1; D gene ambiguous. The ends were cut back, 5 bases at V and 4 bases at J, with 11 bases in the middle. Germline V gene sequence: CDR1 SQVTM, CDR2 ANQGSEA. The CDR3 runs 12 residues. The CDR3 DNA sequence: TGCAGCGTTTTAGGATGGAGCACTGAAGCTTTCTTT. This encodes CSVLGWSTEAFF.

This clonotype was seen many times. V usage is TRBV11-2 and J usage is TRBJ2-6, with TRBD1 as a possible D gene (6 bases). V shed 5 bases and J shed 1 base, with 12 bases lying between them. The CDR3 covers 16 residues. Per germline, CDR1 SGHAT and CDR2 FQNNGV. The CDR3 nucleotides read TGTGCCAGCAGCCAGATTACAGGGTCTGGGGCCAACGTCCTGACTTTC. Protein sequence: CASSQITGSGANVLTF.

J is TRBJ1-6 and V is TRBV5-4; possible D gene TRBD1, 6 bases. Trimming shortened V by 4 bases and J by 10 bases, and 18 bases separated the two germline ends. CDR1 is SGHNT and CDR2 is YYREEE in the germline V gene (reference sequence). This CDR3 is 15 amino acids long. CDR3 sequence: CASSHEGQIGSPLHF. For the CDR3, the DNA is TGTGCCAGCAGCCATGAAGGACAGATAGGATCACCCCTCCACTTT.

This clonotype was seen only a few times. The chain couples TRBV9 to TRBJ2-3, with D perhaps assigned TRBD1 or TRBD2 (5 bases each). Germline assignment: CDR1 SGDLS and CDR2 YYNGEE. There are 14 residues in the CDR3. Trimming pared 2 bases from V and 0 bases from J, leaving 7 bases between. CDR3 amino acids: CASSVWDSTDTQYF. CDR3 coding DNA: TGTGCCAGCAGCGTTTGGGACAGCACAGATACGCAGTATTTT. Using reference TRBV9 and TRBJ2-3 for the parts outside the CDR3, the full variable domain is DSGVTQTPKHLITATGQRVTLRCSPRSGDLSVYWYQQSLDQGLQFLIQYYNGEERAKGNILERFSAQQFPDLHSELNLSSLELGDSALYFCASSVWDSTDTQYFGPGTRLTVL.

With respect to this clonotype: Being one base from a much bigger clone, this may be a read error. CDR3 sequence reads: CSAGTGKPHEQYF. The CDR3 DNA reads TGCAGTGCAGGGACAGGGAAACCCCACGAGCAGTACTTC. V gene TRBV20-1 combines with J gene TRBJ2-7; TRBD1 matches 9 bases. Trimming cost V 6 bases and J 5 bases; bases outside gene matches: 8. The CDR3 has 13 amino acids. CDR1 is DFQATT, CDR2 SNEGSKA, per germline (reference sequence).

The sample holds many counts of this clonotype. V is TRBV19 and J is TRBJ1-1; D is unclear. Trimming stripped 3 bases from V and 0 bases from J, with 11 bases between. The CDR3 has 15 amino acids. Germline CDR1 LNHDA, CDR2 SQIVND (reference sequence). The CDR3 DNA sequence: TGTGCCAGTAGTATCCGACCCTGGGTGAACACTGAAGCTTTCTTT. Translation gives CASSIRPWVNTEAFF.

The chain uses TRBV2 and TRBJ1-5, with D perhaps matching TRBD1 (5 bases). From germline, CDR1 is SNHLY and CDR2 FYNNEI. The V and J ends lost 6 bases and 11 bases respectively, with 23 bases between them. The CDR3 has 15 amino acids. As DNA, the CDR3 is TGTGCCAGCAGCGGTCCGACTAGCGGGGGGGAGACCCAGCATTTT. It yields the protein CASSGPTSGGETQHF.

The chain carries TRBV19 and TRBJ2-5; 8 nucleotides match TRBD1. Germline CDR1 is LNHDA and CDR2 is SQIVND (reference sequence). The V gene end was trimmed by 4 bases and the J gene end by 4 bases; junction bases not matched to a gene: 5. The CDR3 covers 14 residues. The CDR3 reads CASSRQGKGETQYF. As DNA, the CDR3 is TGTGCCAGTAGTAGACAGGGGAAGGGAGAGACCCAGTACTTC.

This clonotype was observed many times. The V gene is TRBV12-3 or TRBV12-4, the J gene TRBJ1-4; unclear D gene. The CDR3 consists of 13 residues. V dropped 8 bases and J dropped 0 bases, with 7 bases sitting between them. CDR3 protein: CASQRSTNEKLFF. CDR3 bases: TGTGCCAGCCAAAGATCAACTAATGAAAAACTGTTTTTT.

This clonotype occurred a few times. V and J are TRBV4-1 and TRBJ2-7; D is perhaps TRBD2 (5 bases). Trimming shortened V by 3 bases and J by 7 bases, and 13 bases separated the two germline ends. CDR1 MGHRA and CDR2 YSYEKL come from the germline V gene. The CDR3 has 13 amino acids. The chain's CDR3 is CASSHRIEGEQYF. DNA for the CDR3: TGCGCCAGCAGCCACAGGATAGAGGGAGAGCAGTACTTC.

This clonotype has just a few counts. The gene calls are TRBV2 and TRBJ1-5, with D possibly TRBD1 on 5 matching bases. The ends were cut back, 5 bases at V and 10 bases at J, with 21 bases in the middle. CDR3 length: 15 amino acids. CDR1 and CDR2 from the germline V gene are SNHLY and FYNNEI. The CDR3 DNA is TGTGCCAGCAGTTACGTGGGGACTCCCTCCCTTCCCCAGCATTTT. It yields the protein CASSYVGTPSLPQHF.

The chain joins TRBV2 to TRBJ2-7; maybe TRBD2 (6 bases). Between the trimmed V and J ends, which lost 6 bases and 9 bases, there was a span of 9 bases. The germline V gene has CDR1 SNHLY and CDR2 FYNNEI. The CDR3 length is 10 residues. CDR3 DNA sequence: TGTGCCAGCAGAACGGGAGTGCAGTACTTC. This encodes CASRTGVQYF. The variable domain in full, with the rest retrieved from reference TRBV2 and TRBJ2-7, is EPEVTQTPSHQVTQMGQEVILRCVPISNHLYFYWYRQILGQKVEFLVSFYNNEISEKSEIFDDQFSVERPDGSNFTLKIRSTKLEDSAMYFCASRTGVQYFGPGTRLTVT.

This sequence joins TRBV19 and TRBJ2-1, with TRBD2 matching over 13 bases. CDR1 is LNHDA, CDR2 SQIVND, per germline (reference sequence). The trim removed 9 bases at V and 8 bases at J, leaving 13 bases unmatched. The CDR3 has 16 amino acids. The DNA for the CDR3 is TGTGCCAGCAGCTTGACTAGCGGGGGGTTTATGGATGAGCAGTTCTTC. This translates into CASSLTSGGFMDEQFF. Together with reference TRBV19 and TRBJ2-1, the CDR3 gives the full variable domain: DGGITQSPKYLFRKEGQNVTLSCEQNLNHDAMYWYRQDPGQGLRLIYYSQIVNDFQKGDIAEGYSVSREKKESFPLTVTSAQKNPTAFYLCASSLTSGGFMDEQFFGPGTRLTVL.